One sample yielded the 2 T cell receptor beta chains listed below, sequenced in a study of early T cells in non-severe SARS-CoV-2 infection. TCRdb fed the 5' RACE reads into MiXCR, producing one record per CDR3 protein. The sample holds some 58,000 distinct CDR3 sequences; around 13% are singletons and the top ten take 4% to 5%. Sequencing input: whole blood. The receptors were sampled from an adult who was a healthcare worker with PCR-confirmed SARS-CoV-2 infection or an uninfected control (not recorded which).

The table lists this clonotype with many counts. This chain links TRBV6-1 with TRBJ1-2; 8 bases are a match to TRBD1. This CDR3 has 15 residues. V gave up 7 bases and J gave up 3 bases; unmatched junction bases: 10. From germline, CDR1 is MNHNS and CDR2 SASEGT. The CDR3 nucleotides are TGTGCCAGCAAGCGAGGCCAGGGACAGGACTATGGCTACACCTTC. It encodes CASKRGQGQDYGYTF.

In its sample, this clonotype was seen a few times. The V and J genes are TRBV29-1 and TRBJ1-2; weak D call: TRBD1 (6 bases). Trimming stripped 4 bases from V and 2 bases from J, with 11 bases between. The germline CDR1 and CDR2 sequences are SQVTM and ANQGSEA. This CDR3 spans 13 amino acids. Written as DNA, the CDR3 is TGCAGCGTTGCCAGGGGTGCGAACTATGGCTACACCTTC. This gives the protein CSVARGANYGYTF.